The clone carrying this T cell receptor (beta chain) occurred many times. No antigen is known for it. Germline V lookup: CDR1 KGHDR, CDR2 SFDVKD. The CDR3 contains 14 residues. Trimming took off 4 bases at V and 6 bases at J, with 14 bases between the two ends. It was RNA transcripts that yielded the amplified TCR beta CDR3 regions. The HTBI set primed first-round TCR CDR3 RT-PCR. TCRdb re-called the multiplex PCR reads with MiXCR, one entry per CDR3 protein. The sample has some 400,000 distinct CDR3 sequences, approximately 15% seen once. The sample originates from a study of T cells in Graves' hyperthyroidism and ophthalmopathy. For the study at large: Peripheral blood specimens were obtained at initial diagnosis, prior to any treatment.

Findings and limits, study-wide: Blood held most thyroid clonotypes expanded above 0.001 frequency.

This rearrangement joins TRBV24-1 to TRBJ1-2; D might be TRBD1 (6 bases). Material for sequencing was blood. The sequence derives from a woman aged 60-70 years with Graves' hyperthyroidism. CDR3 in amino acids: CATSDRGQRHGYTF. Here the CDR3 DNA reads TGTGCCACCAGTGACCGGGGACAACGCCATGGCTACACCTTC.